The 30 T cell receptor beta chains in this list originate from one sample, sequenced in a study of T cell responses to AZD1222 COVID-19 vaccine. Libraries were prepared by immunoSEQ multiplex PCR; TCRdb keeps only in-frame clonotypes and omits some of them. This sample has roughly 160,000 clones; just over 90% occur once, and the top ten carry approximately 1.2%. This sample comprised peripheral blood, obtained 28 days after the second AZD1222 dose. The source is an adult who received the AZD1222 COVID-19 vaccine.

The CDR3 nucleotides read TGTGCCAGCAGCCCGCCCAAATCAACTAATGAAAAACTGTTTTTT. Translation: CASSPPKSTNEKLFF. The V gene is TRBV7-9, the J gene TRBJ1-4, with D unclear. Per the germline V gene, CDR1 is SEHNR and CDR2 is FQNEAQ (reference sequence). Trimming cost V 5 bases and J 0 bases, with 10 bases left between them. The CDR3 is 15 residues long.

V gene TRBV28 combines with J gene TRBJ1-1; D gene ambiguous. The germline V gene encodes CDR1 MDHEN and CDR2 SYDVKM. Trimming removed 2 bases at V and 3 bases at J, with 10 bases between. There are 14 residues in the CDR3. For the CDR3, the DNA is TGTGCCAGCAGTTTAGGGCGCGGCTACACTGAAGCTTTCTTT. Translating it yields CASSLGRGYTEAFF.

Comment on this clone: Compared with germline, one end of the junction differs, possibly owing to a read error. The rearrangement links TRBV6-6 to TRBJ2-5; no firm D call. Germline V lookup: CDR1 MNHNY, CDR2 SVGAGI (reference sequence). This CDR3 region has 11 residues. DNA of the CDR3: TGTGCCGGCAGTTACGGGCTCACCCAGTACTTC. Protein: CAGSYGLTQYF.

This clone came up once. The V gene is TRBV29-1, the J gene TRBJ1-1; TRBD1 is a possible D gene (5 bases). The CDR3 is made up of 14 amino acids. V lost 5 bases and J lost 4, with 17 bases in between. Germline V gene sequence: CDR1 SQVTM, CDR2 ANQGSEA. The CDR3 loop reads CSVISQAGGTEAFF. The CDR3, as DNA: TGCAGCGTTATATCCCAGGCTGGGGGCACTGAAGCTTTCTTT.

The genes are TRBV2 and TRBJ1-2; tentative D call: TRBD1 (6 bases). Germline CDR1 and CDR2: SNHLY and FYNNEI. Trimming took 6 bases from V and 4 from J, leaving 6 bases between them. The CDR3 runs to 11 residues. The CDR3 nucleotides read TGTGCCAGCAGAGGGGGCTATGGCTACACCTTC. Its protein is CASRGGYGYTF.

The CDR3 protein is CASSLQGADGYTF. The CDR3 DNA is TGTGCCAGCAGCCTGCAGGGCGCCGATGGCTACACCTTC. The J gene is TRBJ1-2, the V gene TRBV11-1; possibly TRBD1 for D (5 bases). CDR3 length: 13 amino acids. Germline V gene data show CDR1 as SGHAT and CDR2 as FQDESV (reference sequence). V gave up 5 bases and J gave up 6 bases, with 13 bases separating them.

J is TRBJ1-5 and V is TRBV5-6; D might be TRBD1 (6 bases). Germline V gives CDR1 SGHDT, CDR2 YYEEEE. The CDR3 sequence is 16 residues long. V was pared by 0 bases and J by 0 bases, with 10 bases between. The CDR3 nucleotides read TGTGCCAGCAGCTTGGAAACAGGGAATAGCAATCAGCCCCAGCATTTT. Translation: CASSLETGNSNQPQHF.

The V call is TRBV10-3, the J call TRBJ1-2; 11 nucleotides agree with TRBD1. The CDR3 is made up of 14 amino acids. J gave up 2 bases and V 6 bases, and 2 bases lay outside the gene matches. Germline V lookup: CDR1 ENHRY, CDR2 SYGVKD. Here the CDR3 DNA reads TGTGCCATCAGGGGGGACAGGGGGAACTATGGCTACACCTTC. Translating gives CAIRGDRGNYGYTF.

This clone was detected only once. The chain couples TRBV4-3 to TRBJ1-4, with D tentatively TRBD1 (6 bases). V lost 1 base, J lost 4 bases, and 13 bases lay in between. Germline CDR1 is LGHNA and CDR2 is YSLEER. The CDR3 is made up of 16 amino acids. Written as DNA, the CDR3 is TGCGCCAGCAGCCAAGTGGTCGGAGGGGGTAATGAAAAACTGTTTTTT. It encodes CASSQVVGGGNEKLFF.

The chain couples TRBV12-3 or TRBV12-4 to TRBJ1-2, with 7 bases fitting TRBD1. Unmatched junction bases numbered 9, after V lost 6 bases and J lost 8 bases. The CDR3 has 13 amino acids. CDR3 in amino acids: CASSWTGKRGYTF. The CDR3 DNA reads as TGTGCCAGCAGCTGGACAGGAAAAAGGGGCTACACCTTC.

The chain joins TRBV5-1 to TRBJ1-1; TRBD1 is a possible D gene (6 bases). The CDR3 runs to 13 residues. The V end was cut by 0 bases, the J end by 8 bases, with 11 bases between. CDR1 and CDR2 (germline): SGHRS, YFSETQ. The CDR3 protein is CASSLGGTGEAFF. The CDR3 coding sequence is TGCGCCAGCAGCTTGGGAGGAACAGGGGAAGCTTTCTTT.

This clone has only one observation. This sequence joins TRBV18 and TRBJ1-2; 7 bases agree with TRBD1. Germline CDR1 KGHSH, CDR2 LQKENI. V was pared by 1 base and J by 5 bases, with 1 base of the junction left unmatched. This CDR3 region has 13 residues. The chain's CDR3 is CASSPQGAYGYTF. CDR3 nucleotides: TGTGCCAGCTCACCACAGGGGGCTTATGGCTACACCTTC.

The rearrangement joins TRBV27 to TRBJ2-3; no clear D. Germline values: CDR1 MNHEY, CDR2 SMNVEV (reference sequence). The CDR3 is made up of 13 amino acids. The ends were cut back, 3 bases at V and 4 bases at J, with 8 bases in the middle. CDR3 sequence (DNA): TGTGCCAGCAGTTTCCATCGATCAGATACGCAGTATTTT. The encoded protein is CASSFHRSDTQYF.

CDR3 in amino acids: CASSPRTGYYYNSPLHF. The DNA for the CDR3 is TGTGCCAGCAGTCCCCGGACAGGGTACTATTATAATTCACCCCTCCACTTT. The chain joins TRBV28 to TRBJ1-6; 8 nucleotides align to TRBD1. The CDR3 is 17 amino acids. J lost 4 bases, V lost 5 bases, and 10 bases had no gene match. CDR1 MDHEN and CDR2 SYDVKM come from the germline V gene.

CDR3 in DNA: TGTGCCAGCAGCCAAGGGGACAGGGGGTTGAGCAATCAGCCCCAGCATTTT. It encodes CASSQGDRGLSNQPQHF. The V gene is TRBV4-2, the J gene TRBJ1-5, with 11 bases that match TRBD1. J lost 1 base, V lost 1 base, and 3 bases had no gene match. Germline V lookup: CDR1 LGHNA, CDR2 YNFKEQ. The CDR3 has 17 amino acids.

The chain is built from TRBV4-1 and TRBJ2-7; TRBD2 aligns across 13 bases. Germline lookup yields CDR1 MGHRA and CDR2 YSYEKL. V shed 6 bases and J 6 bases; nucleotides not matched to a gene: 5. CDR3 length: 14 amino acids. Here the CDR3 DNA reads TGCGCCAGCAGTGCGGGACTAGCGGGGTTCGAGCAGTACTTC. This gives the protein CASSAGLAGFEQYF.

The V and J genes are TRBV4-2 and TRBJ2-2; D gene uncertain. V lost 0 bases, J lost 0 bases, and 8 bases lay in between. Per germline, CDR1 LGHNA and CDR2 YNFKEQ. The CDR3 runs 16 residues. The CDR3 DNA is TGTGCCAGCAGCCAAGATCCCCCGACGAACACCGGGGAGCTGTTTTTT. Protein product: CASSQDPPTNTGELFF.

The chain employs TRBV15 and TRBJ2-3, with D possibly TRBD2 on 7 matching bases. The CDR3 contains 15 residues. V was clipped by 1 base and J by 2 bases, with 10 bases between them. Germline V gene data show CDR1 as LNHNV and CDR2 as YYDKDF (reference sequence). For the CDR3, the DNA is TGTGCCACCAGCAGAGCGGGGGGCCACACAGATACGCAGTATTTT. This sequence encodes CATSRAGGHTDTQYF.

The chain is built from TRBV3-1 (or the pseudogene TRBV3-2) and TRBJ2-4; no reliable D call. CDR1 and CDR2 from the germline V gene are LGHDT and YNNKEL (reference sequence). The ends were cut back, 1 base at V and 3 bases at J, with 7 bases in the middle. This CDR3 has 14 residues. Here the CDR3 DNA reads TGTGCCAGCAGCCAAGGGTTTGGCAAAAACATTCAGTACTTC. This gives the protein CASSQGFGKNIQYF.

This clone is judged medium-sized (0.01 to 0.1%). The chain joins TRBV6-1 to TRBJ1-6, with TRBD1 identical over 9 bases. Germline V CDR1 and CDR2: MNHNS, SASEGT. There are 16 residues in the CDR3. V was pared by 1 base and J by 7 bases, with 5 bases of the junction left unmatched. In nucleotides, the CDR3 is TGTGCCAGCAGTGAAGTTGCGGGACAGGGAAATTCACCCCTCCACTTT. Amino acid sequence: CASSEVAGQGNSPLHF.

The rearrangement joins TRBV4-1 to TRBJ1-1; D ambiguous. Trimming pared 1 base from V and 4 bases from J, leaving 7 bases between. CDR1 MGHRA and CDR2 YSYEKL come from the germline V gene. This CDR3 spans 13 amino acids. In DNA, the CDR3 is TGCGCCAGCAGCCAAGGGATTCTCACTGAAGCTTTCTTT. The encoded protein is CASSQGILTEAFF.

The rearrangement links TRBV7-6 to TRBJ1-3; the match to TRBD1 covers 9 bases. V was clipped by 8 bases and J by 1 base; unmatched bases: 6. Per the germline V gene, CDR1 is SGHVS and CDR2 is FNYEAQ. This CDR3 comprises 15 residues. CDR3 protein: CASAPGTGSGNTIYF. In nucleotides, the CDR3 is TGTGCCAGCGCCCCGGGGACAGGGTCTGGAAACACCATATATTTT. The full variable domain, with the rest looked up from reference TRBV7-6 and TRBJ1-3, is GAGVSQSPRYKVTKRGQDVALRCDPISGHVSLYWYRQALGQGPEFLTYFNYEAQQDKSGLPNDRFSAERPEGSISTLTIQRTEQRDSAMYRCASAPGTGSGNTIYFGEGSWLTVV.

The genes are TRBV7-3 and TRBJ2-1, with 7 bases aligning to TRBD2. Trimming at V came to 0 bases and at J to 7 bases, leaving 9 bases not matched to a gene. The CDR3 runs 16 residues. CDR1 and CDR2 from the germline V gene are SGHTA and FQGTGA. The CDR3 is CASSLTREPGPNEQFF. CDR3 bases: TGTGCCAGCAGCTTAACGCGGGAGCCCGGGCCAAATGAGCAGTTCTTC.

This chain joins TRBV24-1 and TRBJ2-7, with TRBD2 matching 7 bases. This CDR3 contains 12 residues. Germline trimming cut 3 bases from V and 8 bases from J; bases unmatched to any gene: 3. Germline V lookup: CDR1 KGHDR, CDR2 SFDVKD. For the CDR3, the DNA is TGTGCCACCAGTGATCGGGGGGAGAAGCAGTACTTC. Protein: CATSDRGEKQYF.

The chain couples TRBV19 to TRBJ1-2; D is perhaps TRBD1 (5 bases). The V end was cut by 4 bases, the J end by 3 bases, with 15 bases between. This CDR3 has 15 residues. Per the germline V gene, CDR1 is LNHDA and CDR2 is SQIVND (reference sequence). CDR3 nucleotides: TGTGCCAGTAGTACCCCCCCCGGGACGGACTATGGCTACACCTTC. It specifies CASSTPPGTDYGYTF.

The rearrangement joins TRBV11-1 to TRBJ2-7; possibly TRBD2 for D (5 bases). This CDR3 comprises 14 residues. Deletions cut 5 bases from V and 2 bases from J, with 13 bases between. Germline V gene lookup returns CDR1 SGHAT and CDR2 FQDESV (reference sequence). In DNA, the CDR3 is TGTGCCAGCAGCCAAAGCGGAACCACCTACGAGCAGTACTTC. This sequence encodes CASSQSGTTYEQYF.

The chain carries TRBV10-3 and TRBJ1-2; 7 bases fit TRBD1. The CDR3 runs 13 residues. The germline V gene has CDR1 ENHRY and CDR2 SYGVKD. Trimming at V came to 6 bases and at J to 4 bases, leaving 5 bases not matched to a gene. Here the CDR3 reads CAIRRGGIYGYTF. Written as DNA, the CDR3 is TGTGCCATCAGGAGAGGGGGCATCTATGGCTACACCTTC.

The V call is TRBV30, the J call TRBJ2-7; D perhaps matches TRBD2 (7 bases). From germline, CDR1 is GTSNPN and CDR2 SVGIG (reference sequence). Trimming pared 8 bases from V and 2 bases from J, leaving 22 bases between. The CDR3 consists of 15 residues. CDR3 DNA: TGTGCCGGGGAGGGGGGGGAAGTCGCCGCCTACGAGCAGTACTTC. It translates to CAGEGGEVAAYEQYF. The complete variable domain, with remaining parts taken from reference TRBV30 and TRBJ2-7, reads SQTIHQWPATLVQPVGSPLSLECTVEGTSNPNLYWYRQAAGRGLQLLFYSVGIGQISSEVPQNLSASRPQDRQFILSSKKLLLSDSGFYLCAGEGGEVAAYEQYFGPGTRLTVT.

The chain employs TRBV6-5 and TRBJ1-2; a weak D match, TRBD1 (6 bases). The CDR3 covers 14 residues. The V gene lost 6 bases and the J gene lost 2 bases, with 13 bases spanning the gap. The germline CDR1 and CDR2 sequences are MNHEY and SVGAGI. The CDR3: CASSYRDKNYGYTF. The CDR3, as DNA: TGTGCCAGCAGCTACAGGGATAAAAACTATGGCTACACCTTC.

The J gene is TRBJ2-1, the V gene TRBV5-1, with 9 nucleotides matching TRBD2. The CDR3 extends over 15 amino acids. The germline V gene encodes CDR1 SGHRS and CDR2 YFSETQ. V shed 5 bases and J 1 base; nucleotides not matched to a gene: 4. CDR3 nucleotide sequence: TGCGCCAGCAGTCCAACTAGCGGGTCCTACAATGAGCAGTTCTTC. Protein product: CASSPTSGSYNEQFF.